This is a list of T cell receptor beta chains from one sample in a study of CD8 T cells in Susac syndrome. MiXCR, applied by TCRdb to the immunoSEQ multiplex PCR reads, yields one record per CDR3 protein. The data contain approximately 190,000 distinct CDR3 sequences, 90% to 96% of them singletons. The sequenced sample consisted of CD4+ T cells from PBMCs. These receptors came from a human donor with Susac syndrome. CDR3s include the opening cysteine and the closing phenylalanine or tryptophan. D genes are given only for firm matches. Expanded clones get a size class; other rows say once, few or many, or leave the size out.

J: TRBJ1-5
size: .
D: .
V: TRBV20-1
length: 16
DNA: TGCAGTGCTAGAGATTCATCCGGGAAGGGCAATCAGCCCCAGCATTTT
CDR3: CSARDSSGKGNQPQHF

J: TRBJ1-2
size: .
D: .
V: TRBV15
length: 14
DNA: TGTGCCACCAGCAGAGATTCAGGGGTCCGTGGCTACACCTTC
CDR3: CATSRDSGVRGYTF

J: TRBJ2-5
size: .
D: TRBD2
V: TRBV3-1
length: 14
DNA: TGTGCCAGCAGCCAACTAGCGGGTTTGGAGACCCAGTACTTC
CDR3: CASSQLAGLETQYF

J: TRBJ2-2
size: .
D: TRBD1
V: TRBV5-1
length: 16
DNA: TGCGCCAGCAGCTTACGGACAGGGAGGAACACCGGGGAGCTGTTTTTT
CDR3: CASSLRTGRNTGELFF

J: TRBJ2-5
size: .
D: TRBD1
V: TRBV20-1
length: 14
DNA: TGCAGTGCTGGGGGGGGACAGGGCTGGGAGACCCAGTACTTC
CDR3: CSAGGGQGWETQYF

J: TRBJ2-5
size: .
D: .
V: TRBV20-1
length: 12
DNA: TGCAGTGCCAGCCCGGGTGCCGAGACCCAGTACTTC
CDR3: CSASPGAETQYF

J: TRBJ1-5
size: .
D: .
V: TRBV2
length: 17
DNA: TGTGCCAGCAGTGAAGTACGGATAGCGGGTAGCAATCAGCCCCAGCATTTT
CDR3: CASSEVRIAGSNQPQHF

J: TRBJ2-2
size: once
D: TRBD1
V: TRBV7-2
length: 15
DNA: TGTGCCAGCAGTAGCGGACAGGGGGCGACCGGGGAGCTGTTTTTT
CDR3: CASSSGQGATGELFF

J: TRBJ2-1
size: once
D: TRBD2
V: TRBV20-1
length: 15
DNA: TGCAGTGCTCGCCGAGGTAGCGGGGGAGGTATTGAGCAGTTCTTC
CDR3: CSARRGSGGGIEQFF

J: TRBJ2-7
size: once
D: TRBD1
V: TRBV20-1
length: 14
DNA: TGCAGTGCTCCCCCGGGACAGGGAACCTACGAGCAGTACTTC
CDR3: CSAPPGQGTYEQYF

J: TRBJ2-3
size: .
D: TRBD1
V: TRBV20-1
length: 14
DNA: TGCAGTGCGGGACGGACAGGGGGGAGAGATACGCAGTATTTT
CDR3: CSAGRTGGRDTQYF

J: TRBJ1-1
size: .
D: .
V: TRBV10-3
length: 13
DNA: TGTGCCACGGTCGGGAGGGTGAACACTGAAGCTTTCTTT
CDR3: CATVGRVNTEAFF

J: TRBJ1-5
size: .
D: TRBD1
V: TRBV23-1
length: 15
DNA: TGCGCCAGCATTCCCCCGGGACAGGGGAATCAGCCCCAGCATTTT
CDR3: CASIPPGQGNQPQHF

J: TRBJ1-2
size: .
D: .
V: TRBV20-1
length: 13
DNA: TGCAGTGCTACGAGGCAGGAACTCTATGGCTACACCTTC
CDR3: CSATRQELYGYTF

J: TRBJ1-4
size: once
D: .
V: TRBV20-1
length: 14
DNA: TGCAGTGCTAGAGTTAATCGAGAGCGGGACAAACTGTTTTTT
CDR3: CSARVNRERDKLFF

J: TRBJ2-7
size: .
D: TRBD1
V: TRBV28
length: 14
DNA: TGTGCCAGCAGTTTAGGACAGGCGACCTACGAGCAGTACTTC
CDR3: CASSLGQATYEQYF

J: TRBJ2-7
size: .
D: TRBD2
V: TRBV12-3/TRBV12-4
length: 15
DNA: TGTGCCAGCGAACCCGGGGGGGGAACACCCTACGAGCAGTACTTC
CDR3: CASEPGGGTPYEQYF

J: TRBJ2-1
size: .
D: TRBD1
V: TRBV5-4
length: 14
DNA: TGTGCCAGCAGCTTAGGGACAGGGCTAGGTGAGCAGTTCTTC
CDR3: CASSLGTGLGEQFF

J: TRBJ2-2
size: .
D: .
V: TRBV5-1
length: 16
DNA: TGCGCCAGCAGGGCCTCCACAGGGTCGGGCACCGGGGAGCTGTTTTTT
CDR3: CASRASTGSGTGELFF

J: TRBJ2-7
size: .
D: .
V: TRBV28
length: 13
DNA: TGTGCCAGCAGTGGGGGCGTAACCTACGAGCAGTACTTC
CDR3: CASSGGVTYEQYF

J: TRBJ2-3
size: .
D: TRBD2
V: TRBV30
length: 19
DNA: TGTGCCTGGAGTGTGGGACTAGCGGGGGGCCCGCAAAGCACAGATACGCAGTATTTT
CDR3: CAWSVGLAGGPQSTDTQYF

J: TRBJ2-5
size: .
D: TRBD2
V: TRBV30
length: 13
DNA: TGTGCCTGGAGTTTGGGGGGGAGAGAGACCCAGTACTTC
CDR3: CAWSLGGRETQYF

J: TRBJ1-6
size: .
D: .
V: TRBV9
length: 14
DNA: TGTGCCAGCAGCGTCTCGGGAGAAGGATCACCCCTCCACTTT
CDR3: CASSVSGEGSPLHF

J: TRBJ1-1
size: once
D: .
V: TRBV12-5
length: 15
DNA: TGTGCTAGTGGTACAGGGCCTGTGGGAATAAGTATGGCTTTCTTT
CDR3: CASGTGPVGISMAFF

J: TRBJ2-1
size: .
D: TRBD2
V: TRBV6-2/TRBV6-3
length: 12
DNA: TGTGCCAGCAGTTACTCGAGGACTAGCGAGTTCTTC
CDR3: CASSYSRTSEFF

J: TRBJ1-2
size: .
D: .
V: TRBV3-1
length: 15
DNA: TGTGCCAGCAGCCAAGATCGCCAGGACAACTATGGCTACACCTTC
CDR3: CASSQDRQDNYGYTF

J: TRBJ2-7
size: .
D: .
V: TRBV5-1
length: 13
DNA: TGCGCCAGCAGCTTGGTCTATCAGGGATCCCCCTTCTTC
CDR3: CASSLVYQGSPFF

J: TRBJ2-3
size: .
D: TRBD2
V: TRBV20-1
length: 14
DNA: TGCAGTGCTACTAGCGGGGGGGCCCTAGATACGCAGTATTTT
CDR3: CSATSGGALDTQYF

J: TRBJ1-6
size: .
D: TRBD1
V: TRBV2
length: 15
DNA: TGTGCCAGCAGGGCGGACAGGGAATATAATTCACCCCTCCACTTT
CDR3: CASRADREYNSPLHF

J: TRBJ2-1
size: once
D: .
V: TRBV7-9
length: 11
DNA: TGTGCCAGCAGCTTGATCGCCGGACAGTTCTTC
CDR3: CASSLIAGQFF

J: TRBJ2-2
size: .
D: .
V: TRBV11-2
length: 15
DNA: TGTGCCAGCAGCCCCCGGGGGAGCCTTCCCGGGGAGCTGTTTTTT
CDR3: CASSPRGSLPGELFF

J: TRBJ1-1
size: .
D: .
V: TRBV29-1
length: 13
DNA: TGCAGCGTTGGGCTCGGGGGGAACACTGAAGCTTTCTTT
CDR3: CSVGLGGNTEAFF

J: TRBJ1-4
size: .
D: .
V: TRBV29-1
length: 14
DNA: TGCAGCGCCAGGCGGGGGGGGCAGGGAGAAAAACTGTTTTTT
CDR3: CSARRGGQGEKLFF

J: TRBJ2-3
size: .
D: .
V: TRBV15
length: 14
DNA: TGTGCCACCAGCCGATACCTGACCGTTGATACGCAGTATTTT
CDR3: CATSRYLTVDTQYF

J: TRBJ2-1
size: .
D: .
V: TRBV4-1
length: 16
DNA: TGCGCCAGCAGCCAAGTTGCGTTACGCTCCTACAATGAGCAGTTCTTC
CDR3: CASSQVALRSYNEQFF

J: TRBJ2-7
size: .
D: TRBD1
V: TRBV7-9
length: 17
DNA: TGTGCCAGCAGCTTCCATCGACGACAGGGTAGCTCCTACGAGCAGTACTTC
CDR3: CASSFHRRQGSSYEQYF

J: TRBJ2-2
size: .
D: TRBD1
V: TRBV29-1
length: 13
DNA: TGCAGCGTGACAGGGACGATCACCGGGGAGCTGTTTTTT
CDR3: CSVTGTITGELFF

J: TRBJ2-2
size: .
D: .
V: TRBV30
length: 14
DNA: TGTGCCTGGAGGGCCCTACAGGGTCCCGGGGAGCTGTTTTTT
CDR3: CAWRALQGPGELFF

J: TRBJ1-2
size: .
D: .
V: TRBV25-1
length: 11
DNA: TGTGCCAGCATGGCCAACTATGGCTACACCTTC
CDR3: CASMANYGYTF

J: TRBJ2-3
size: .
D: .
V: TRBV29-1
length: 15
DNA: TGCAGCGTTGAATCCTCGGGGATGGGCACAGATACGCAGTATTTT
CDR3: CSVESSGMGTDTQYF

J: TRBJ1-5
size: .
D: .
V: TRBV18
length: 15
DNA: TGTGCCAGCTCACGTACGGGAGGTCTCGATCAGCCCCAGCATTTT
CDR3: CASSRTGGLDQPQHF

J: TRBJ1-2
size: .
D: .
V: TRBV7-3
length: 14
DNA: TGTGCCAGCGGAAAAGGGGGGCAGGGCTATGGCTACACCTTC
CDR3: CASGKGGQGYGYTF

J: TRBJ1-2
size: .
D: TRBD1
V: TRBV6-5
length: 14
DNA: TGTGCCACGAGTCCGGACAGGGAAATCTATGGCTACACCTTC
CDR3: CATSPDREIYGYTF

J: TRBJ2-5
size: .
D: TRBD2
V: TRBV9
length: 14
DNA: TGTGCCAGCAGCGTATCGGGGGGGTTAGAGACCCAGTACTTC
CDR3: CASSVSGGLETQYF

J: TRBJ1-4
size: .
D: .
V: TRBV30
length: 11
DNA: TGTGCCTGCGAAGGACGGGAAAAACTGTTTTTT
CDR3: CACEGREKLFF

J: TRBJ2-7
size: .
D: TRBD1
V: TRBV25-1
length: 13
DNA: TGTGCCAGCATAGACAGGGGGTCCTACGAGCAGTACTTC
CDR3: CASIDRGSYEQYF

J: TRBJ2-3
size: .
D: .
V: TRBV12-5
length: 15
DNA: TGTGCTAGTGGTTTGGTAAAGAGGGCTATAGATACGCAGTATTTT
CDR3: CASGLVKRAIDTQYF

J: TRBJ2-3
size: .
D: .
V: TRBV19
length: 14
DNA: TGTGCCAGTACCTCGGACACTTTCACAGATACGCAGTATTTT
CDR3: CASTSDTFTDTQYF

J: TRBJ2-4
size: .
D: .
V: TRBV19
length: 12
DNA: TGTGCCAGTAGTACCCACGATACAAATCAGTACTTC
CDR3: CASSTHDTNQYF

J: TRBJ1-1
size: .
D: TRBD1
V: TRBV10-2
length: 15
DNA: TGCGCCAGCATAGGACAGGGATGGATGAACACTGAAGCTTTCTTT
CDR3: CASIGQGWMNTEAFF

J: TRBJ2-5
size: few
D: .
V: TRBV12-3/TRBV12-4
length: 11
DNA: TGTGCCAGCAGTTATAAAGAGACCCAGTACTTC
CDR3: CASSYKETQYF

J: TRBJ2-5
size: .
D: TRBD2
V: TRBV20-1
length: 17
DNA: TGCAGTGCTAGAGATCCTGGACTAGCGGGGGGGCCAGAGACCCAGTACTTC
CDR3: CSARDPGLAGGPETQYF

J: TRBJ1-2
size: .
D: .
V: TRBV4-3
length: 15
DNA: TGCGCCAGCAGCCAAGAAGTTCATCCGCGATCCGGCTACACCTTC
CDR3: CASSQEVHPRSGYTF

J: TRBJ2-5
size: .
D: TRBD1
V: TRBV30
length: 15
DNA: TGTGCCTGGAGTGTATCGGCAGGGGGCCGGGAGACCCAGTACTTC
CDR3: CAWSVSAGGRETQYF

J: TRBJ1-2
size: .
D: TRBD1
V: TRBV7-6
length: 15
DNA: TGTGCCAGCAGCTTAACTCCGGGACAGGGGGATGGCTACACCTTC
CDR3: CASSLTPGQGDGYTF